This T cell receptor (beta chain) derives from a study of T-cell reconstitution after alpha-beta-depleted transplantation in children listed by TCRdb under 2016. Some background on the complete study: Using TCR repertoire profiling, the study followed T-cell immune reconstitution in a quantitative way in children after TCRalphabeta/CD19-depleted allogeneic hematopoietic cell transplantation.

The investigation overall reported the following: The apparently early alphabetaT-cell count recovery about two months after transplant was reportedly dependent on only several hundred rapidly expanded clones derived from non-depleted graft cells. Hyperexpanded clone frequencies declined over subsequent months; after one year, T-cell counts and TCRbeta diversity were mostly attributed to newly produced T cells. In some patients, high TCRbeta diversity at day 60 was attributed to recipient T cells and intrathymic progenitors that had survived conditioning.

The library was built by means of PCR. Reads for this sample came from an Illumina HiSeq 2500. TCR libraries were prepared with molecular barcoding, using unique molecular identifiers to normalize TCRbeta repertoire quantification. TCRdb applied fastp at Q25 and MiXCR to the public reads, then kept only in-frame beta chains. One record per CDR3 amino acid sequence lists the most common genes and DNA. In all, the sample holds 500,000 to 650,000 distinct CDR3 sequences, and 10% to 15% of those were seen once. About 2.2% of the sample comes from the top ten. The sample's treatment or condition label is to be understood as: allogeneic hematopoietic cell transplantation with graft depleted of TCRalphabeta T cells and CD19 B cells. TCRalphabeta/CD19-depleted allogeneic hematopoietic cell grafts were given to the transplant recipients, all of whom were children. The CDR3 goes from the cysteine to the phenylalanine over 16 residues. The only DNA kept is the CDR3, 48 bases in frame from the first base. From the germline V gene, CDR1 is SGHDT and CDR2 is YYEEEE. V and J are truncated by 2 bases and 4 bases respectively, leaving an intervening sequence of 15 bases.

Ten or more counts support this clonotype. Which antigen it targets is not known. The sample holds no much larger clone one base away, and base qualities are not on file. This TCR came from a male patient between 5 and 17 years old who had a stem cell transplant for acute myeloid leukemia, so the T cells may come from the graft donor. Rearrangement joined TRBV5-6 to TRBJ2-2; no D segment can be confidently identified. Specimen: PBMCs, mostly from graft donor cells, collected 360 days after TCRalphabeta/CD19-depleted stem cell transplant. The CDR3 has the sequence CASSFIATPPTGELFF. The DNA sequence is given as TGTGCCAGCAGCTTTATCGCGACCCCCCCCACCGGGGAGCTGTTTTTT.